The 19 T cell receptor beta chains below come from one sample, sequenced in a study of T cell changes during pregnancy in multiple sclerosis. Generated by immunoSEQ multiplex PCR, the TCRdb table keeps only in-frame clones and is missing some. The top ten clones hold 10% to 15% of a sample with around 19,000 clones, over 75% of them seen once. This material consisted of CD8+ T cells from peripheral blood mononuclear cells, taken after pregnancy. Every receptor here comes from a female donor in good health, enrolled as a control in a pregnancy study.

The chain combines TRBV2 with TRBJ2-7, with 11 bases that match TRBD2. With V trimmed by 5 bases and J by 0 bases, 9 bases remained unmatched. CDR1 and CDR2 (germline): SNHLY, FYNNEI. The CDR3 sequence is 17 residues long. Here the CDR3 DNA reads TGTGCCAGCAGTTCAAAACTAGCGGGGGACAACTCCTACGAGCAGTACTTC. Translating it yields CASSSKLAGDNSYEQYF.

V gene TRBV19 combines with J gene TRBJ2-1; TRBD1 aligns across 8 bases. This CDR3 has 16 amino acids. Germline loops: CDR1 LNHDA, CDR2 SQIVND (reference sequence). V lost 1 base and J lost 8; bases outside the gene matches: 10. The CDR3 DNA follows: TGTGCCAGTAGTATAGGTGGGACAGGTGATATGGATGAGCAGTTCTTC. Translated, it gives CASSIGGTGDMDEQFF.

J is TRBJ2-5 and V is TRBV7-3, with D perhaps matching TRBD2 (6 bases). The DNA end favors TRBJ2-7, so the J call may be wrong. Germline V CDR1 and CDR2: SGHTA, FQGTGA. This CDR3 is 13 amino acids long. The DNA for the CDR3 is TGTGCCAGCAGCGCGGGACTTGGGTACGAGCAGTACTTC. It translates to CASSAGLGYEQYF.

The chain recombines TRBV6-4 with TRBJ2-3; perhaps TRBD2 as D (6 bases). The CDR3 runs 15 residues. Trimming took 2 bases from V and 7 from J, leaving 16 bases between them. Germline values: CDR1 MRHNA, CDR2 SNTAGT. The CDR3 coding sequence is TGTGCCAGCAGTGACGGAGCGGGTTCGGTAAATACGCAGTATTTT. This gives the protein CASSDGAGSVNTQYF.

The chain employs TRBV5-1 and TRBJ2-7; 10 nucleotides align to TRBD1. CDR1 and CDR2 (germline): SGHRS, YFSETQ. The CDR3 loop spans 14 amino acids. J lost 3 bases, V lost 9 bases, and 9 bases had no gene match. Here the CDR3 reads CATCDGTGDYEQYF. The CDR3 region has the DNA TGCGCCACCTGTGATGGGACAGGGGACTACGAGCAGTACTTC.

This clone occurred a few times. This chain connects TRBV30 to TRBJ2-5; D gene unclear. Germline CDR1 GTSNPN, CDR2 SVGIG (reference sequence). This CDR3 has 12 amino acids. With 0 bases removed from V and 5 bases from J, the gap between germline ends came to 7 bases. CDR3 nucleotides: TGTGCCTGGAGTGTAACGGGTGAGACCCAGTACTTC. The encoded protein is CAWSVTGETQYF. The full variable domain, its missing parts supplied by reference TRBV30 and TRBJ2-5, is SQTIHQWPATLVQPVGSPLSLECTVEGTSNPNLYWYRQAAGRGLQLLFYSVGIGQISSEVPQNLSASRPQDRQFILSSKKLLLSDSGFYLCAWSVTGETQYFGPGTRLLVL.

This chain uses TRBV19 with TRBJ2-3, with no clear D. CDR1 is LNHDA, CDR2 SQIVND, per germline (reference sequence). The ends were cut back, 2 bases at V and 1 base at J, with 10 bases in the middle. The length of the CDR3 is 15 residues. The CDR3 nucleotides read TGTGCCAGTAGTATAATTTTTCCCGGCACAGATACGCAGTATTTT. It encodes CASSIIFPGTDTQYF.

This chain uses TRBV2 with TRBJ2-5; D may be TRBD1 (5 bases). This CDR3 spans 13 amino acids. Germline V gene sequence: CDR1 SNHLY, CDR2 FYNNEI. The V end was cut by 10 bases, the J end by 1 base, with 13 bases between. The CDR3 coding sequence is TGTGCCACCCTACCGACAGCCCAAGAGACCCAGTACTTC. As protein: CATLPTAQETQYF.

The gene calls are TRBV5-1 and TRBJ2-4; TRBD2 might be the D (5 bases). V was pared by 5 bases and J by 5 bases, with 11 bases between. Per the germline V gene, CDR1 is SGHRS and CDR2 is YFSETQ. The CDR3 sequence is 13 residues long. Here the CDR3 reads CASSEGIENIQYF. As DNA, the CDR3 is TGCGCCAGCAGTGAGGGCATTGAAAACATTCAGTACTTC.

This chain uses TRBV4-1 with TRBJ2-7; perhaps TRBD2 as D (6 bases). The CDR3 consists of 14 residues. Trimming stripped 4 bases from V and 4 bases from J, with 14 bases between. Germline CDR1 reads MGHRA; CDR2 reads YSYEKL. The CDR3 spells CASSRPGVRYEQYF. The CDR3 DNA follows: TGCGCCAGCAGCCGCCCGGGGGTCCGTTACGAGCAGTACTTC.

The chain carries TRBV13 and TRBJ2-5, with TRBD2 as a possible D gene (6 bases). The ends were cut back, 5 bases at V and 4 bases at J, with 17 bases in the middle. From germline, CDR1 is PRHDT and CDR2 FYEKMQ (reference sequence). There are 15 residues in the CDR3. The CDR3 loop is CASSPPLGRGETQYF. CDR3 sequence (DNA): TGTGCCAGCAGCCCCCCCTTGGGGCGGGGAGAGACCCAGTACTTC. The full variable domain, with the rest looked up from reference TRBV13 and TRBJ2-5, is AAGVIQSPRHLIKEKRETATLKCYPIPRHDTVYWYQQGPGQDPQFLISFYEKMQSDKGSIPDRFSAQQFSDYHSELNMSSLELGDSALYFCASSPPLGRGETQYFGPGTRLLVL.

This clone has a handful of counts. This sequence joins TRBV6-1 and TRBJ1-5; TRBD1 might be the D (5 bases). Germline CDR1 and CDR2: MNHNS and SASEGT. The CDR3 contains 16 residues. V gave up 4 bases and J gave up 0 bases, with 13 bases separating them. CDR3 sequence reads: CASSGGVGDSNQPQHF. Here the CDR3 DNA reads TGTGCCAGCAGTGGTGGGGTAGGGGATAGCAATCAGCCCCAGCATTTT.

This clone was counted a single time. The chain employs TRBV15 and TRBJ1-5; no definite D call. This CDR3 spans 15 amino acids. CDR1 and CDR2 from the germline V gene are LNHNV and YYDKDF (reference sequence). V was trimmed by 9 bases and J by 2 bases, leaving 17 bases between them. CDR3 amino acids: CATTQWGSGNQPQHF. The CDR3 DNA is TGTGCCACTACCCAGTGGGGTAGCGGCAATCAGCCCCAGCATTTT.

V is TRBV9 and J is TRBJ2-2; perhaps TRBD2 as D (6 bases). The germline gives CDR1 SGDLS, CDR2 YYNGEE. CDR3 size: 14 residues. The ends were cut back, 4 bases at V and 1 base at J, with 8 bases in the middle. CDR3 in amino acids: CASSISGNTGELFF. Written as DNA, the CDR3 is TGTGCCAGCAGCATTAGCGGGAACACCGGGGAGCTGTTTTTT.

This rearrangement joins TRBV5-1 to TRBJ2-7; possibly TRBD2 for D (6 bases). The CDR3 consists of 13 residues. The germline V gene encodes CDR1 SGHRS and CDR2 YFSETQ. Trimming removed 4 bases from V and 7 bases from J, with 15 bases in between. This CDR3 reads CASSPGLLYEQYF. The CDR3 DNA reads TGCGCCAGCAGCCCGGGACTCCTATATGAGCAGTACTTC.

V gene TRBV5-5 combines with J gene TRBJ2-7; 8 bases are a match to TRBD2. From germline, CDR1 is SGHKS and CDR2 YYEKEE (reference sequence). The CDR3 has 14 residues. The junction had 3 bases not matched to a gene; V was cut back by 2 bases and J by 2 bases. The chain's CDR3 is CASSFGSGTYEQYF. In DNA, the CDR3 is TGTGCCAGCAGCTTTGGTAGCGGGACCTACGAGCAGTACTTC.

The chain carries TRBV6-5 and TRBJ1-1; 7 nucleotides match TRBD1. CDR3 length: 13 amino acids. The V segment lost 0 bases and the J segment 5 bases; nucleotides outside the gene matches: 0. Germline loops: CDR1 MNHEY, CDR2 SVGAGI. This CDR3 reads CASSYSDRTEAFF. The CDR3 DNA is TGTGCCAGCAGTTACTCGGACAGGACTGAAGCTTTCTTT.

The chain has TRBV5-1 and TRBJ2-3; 13 bases align to TRBD2. Unmatched junction bases numbered 1, after V lost 3 bases and J lost 3 bases. This CDR3 spans 15 amino acids. Per germline, CDR1 SGHRS and CDR2 YFSETQ. CDR3 protein: CASSSTSGGTDTQYF. In nucleotides, the CDR3 is TGCGCCAGCAGCTCGACTAGCGGGGGGACAGATACGCAGTATTTT.

The rearrangement joins TRBV19 to TRBJ1-2; 7 bases match TRBD1. The trim removed 4 bases at V and 7 bases at J, leaving 12 bases unmatched. The length of the CDR3 is 15 residues. Germline V gives CDR1 LNHDA, CDR2 SQIVND (reference sequence). CDR3 sequence reads: CASSTPQTGLFGYTF. The CDR3 nucleotides are TGTGCCAGTAGTACACCGCAGACAGGGTTGTTTGGCTACACCTTC.